Reported below is one T cell receptor (beta chain). Its antigen is currently not known. From the cysteine up to the phenylalanine, the CDR3 has a length of 12 residues. No DNA sequence was recorded. These data originate in a study of monozygotic twins with inflammatory bowel disease (dated by TCRdb to between 2018 and 2020). Turning to the overall study: The complete study included roughly 30 monozygotic twin pairs: 19 IBD-discordant Danish pairs and nine German pairs, of which four were IBD-concordant and five were IBD-discordant. The search for disease-associated traits relied mainly on comparing, within discordant pairs, IBD patients with their genetically identical healthy co-twins. Each individual had, on average, about 151 000 unique TCRalpha sequences and 181 000 unique TCRbeta sequences available for analysis. Points the paper makes about the study in general: Background noise and inter-individual variability may have been introduced into the repertoires by the differing immunosuppressive treatments among patients. Distinction between different T cell subtypes could not be achieved in the analysis. Fewer clonotypes were shared with other individuals by IBD patients than by healthy twins, most markedly in patients showing signs of disease activity. No single strong signal or clonotype linked to IBD turned up in the results, so the idea that one exists was not supported. IBD patients had lower TCRbeta repertoire diversity, measured by the inverse Simpson index, than their healthy co-twins. Repertoire similarity did not differ between concordant and discordant twins, which could be due to limited statistical power.

Receptors were amplified or captured by 5' RACE. The input for every TCR library was 3,500 to 4,000 ng of total RNA. For each sample, cDNA synthesis with SMARTScribe reverse transcriptase was split into eight separate reactions. During cDNA synthesis, unique molecular identifiers containing a 6-nucleotide sample barcode were introduced by template switching. Two nested PCRs of about 16 and 10 cycles amplified the TCRalpha and TCRbeta cDNA, and bead purification followed each PCR. Before amplification, the cDNA was treated with uracil DNA-glycosylase and purified using the QIAquick PCR purification kit. In the second PCR, Illumina TruSeq-compatible adapters and sample-specific barcodes were added. Library quality and concentration were assessed using TapeStation and Qubit, and approximately 5 ng of each library was pooled. Sequencing of pooled libraries was carried out on an Illumina HiSeq2500 single-index Rapid Run using 2 x 100 bp reads and custom sequencing primers. In the paper's pipeline: MiGEC version 1.2.6 was used for UMI-based consensus assembly to correct PCR and sequencing errors. MiXCR version 2.1.1 handled V(D)J alignment, clonotype assembly and CDR3 extraction. Normalisation of gene usage, clonotype sharing and MAIT/NKT TCR abundance was achieved by analysing the top 1000, 10 000 and 20 000 clonotypes per sample. Diversity was computed as the inverse Simpson index with the vegan R package after downsampling to 27 000 UMIs. Statistical testing used paired Mann-Whitney U tests on the discordant twin pairs and applied Benjamini-Hochberg correction for multiple testing. TCRdb reprocessed the reads; each CDR3 protein sequence makes one entry, and DNA is unavailable. The V and J calls reflect TCRdb's pipeline rather than the authors' work. This sample's table has entries for about 380,000 distinct CDR3 sequences. 2.5% to 3% of the sample rests with the top ten.

From each donor, a roughly 2.6 ml peripheral blood sample was collected into PAXgene tubes and stored at -80 degrees C. Without any T cell sorting, total RNA was extracted from whole blood using the PAXgene blood miRNA kit on an automated QIAcube. Deep TCRalpha and TCRbeta repertoire profiling with unique molecular barcoding was performed on peripheral blood of monozygotic twin pairs concordant or discordant for inflammatory bowel disease. Smoking habits were recorded for all twin pairs, with individuals classified as current, former or never smokers. The TCR sequence derives from a human donor with ulcerative colitis or Crohn's disease, or a healthy co-twin of an affected twin (not recorded which). The V and J genes are TRBV12-3 or TRBV12-4 and TRBJ1-2; the D call of TRBD1 rests on TCRdb alone, since no DNA is present to check it. Material for sequencing was blood. The CDR3 is CASSPSPYGYTF.